This TCR beta chain stems from a study of cytomegalovirus exposure and HLA in healthy donors. Broader study findings: Being indistinguishable, some V segments were excluded, TRBV6-2 and TRBV6-3 among them.

This clone was seen only a few times. Antigen: not known. Amplification used 60 Vbeta primers and 13 Jbeta primers. Clones were read by immunoSEQ multiplex PCR, and TCRdb kept only the in-frame ones, dropping some. The sample records about 82,000 clones, roughly 80% being singletons. V was clipped by 0 bases and J by 5 bases, with 7 bases between them. Germline CDR1 MNHEY, CDR2 SVGAGI. This CDR3 is built from 14 residues. V is TRBV6-5 and J is TRBJ2-2; no firm D call. The sequencing input was PBMCs. The clonotype was recovered from a woman aged 45-65 years in good health and CMV-seropositive. The CDR3 region has the DNA TGTGCCAGCAGTTACTCGCAGATTACCGGGGAGCTGTTTTTT. This translates into CASSYSQITGELFF.